This entry describes one TCR beta chain. CDR1 and CDR2 from the germline V gene are MNHEY and SMNVEV (reference sequence). The ends lost 2 bases at V and 4 bases at J; junction bases unmatched: 8. The CDR3 length is 16 residues. Recruited during active infection, patients (from Seattle) were subsequently followed longitudinally. These data come from a study of blood T cell repertoires in COVID-19. Study overall: From T cells, B-cell-depleted T cells, or PBMCs came the material, which was cDNA or gDNA.

Methods used by the authors: By means of reference gene primer amplification, nucleated cell counts were estimated. Profiling relied on immunoSEQ multiplex PCR, and the TCRdb table lists in-frame clones only, not all of them. V and J calls and clone size are as listed in that table; D and trimming were resolved from the DNA. The sample yields about 290,000 clones, roughly nine tenths seen once. This sequence was found in a woman in her thirties with COVID-19, enrolled during active disease. The V gene is TRBV27, the J gene TRBJ1-5; 7 bases line up with TRBD1. The sequencing sample was made of peripheral blood. CDR3 DNA: TGTGCCAGCAGTTTAGGACGGGGGACAGTAAATCAGCCCCAGCATTTT. Translated, it gives CASSLGRGTVNQPQHF.